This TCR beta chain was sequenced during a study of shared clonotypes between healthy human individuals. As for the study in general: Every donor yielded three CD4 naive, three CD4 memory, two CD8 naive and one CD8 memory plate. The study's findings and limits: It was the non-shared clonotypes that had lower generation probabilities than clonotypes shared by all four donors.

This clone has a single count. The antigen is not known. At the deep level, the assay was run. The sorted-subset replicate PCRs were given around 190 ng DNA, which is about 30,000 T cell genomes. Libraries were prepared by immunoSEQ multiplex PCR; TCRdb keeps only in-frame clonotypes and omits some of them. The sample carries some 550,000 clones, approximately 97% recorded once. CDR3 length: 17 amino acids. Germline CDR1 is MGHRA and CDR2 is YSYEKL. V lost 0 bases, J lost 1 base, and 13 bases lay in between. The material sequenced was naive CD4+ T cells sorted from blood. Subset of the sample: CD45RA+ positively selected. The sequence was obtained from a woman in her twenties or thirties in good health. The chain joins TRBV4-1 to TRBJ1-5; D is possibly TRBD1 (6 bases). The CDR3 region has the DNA TGCGCCAGCAGCCAAGAAGGGGGACTCGGAAGCAATCAGCCCCAGCATTTT. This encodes CASSQEGGLGSNQPQHF.